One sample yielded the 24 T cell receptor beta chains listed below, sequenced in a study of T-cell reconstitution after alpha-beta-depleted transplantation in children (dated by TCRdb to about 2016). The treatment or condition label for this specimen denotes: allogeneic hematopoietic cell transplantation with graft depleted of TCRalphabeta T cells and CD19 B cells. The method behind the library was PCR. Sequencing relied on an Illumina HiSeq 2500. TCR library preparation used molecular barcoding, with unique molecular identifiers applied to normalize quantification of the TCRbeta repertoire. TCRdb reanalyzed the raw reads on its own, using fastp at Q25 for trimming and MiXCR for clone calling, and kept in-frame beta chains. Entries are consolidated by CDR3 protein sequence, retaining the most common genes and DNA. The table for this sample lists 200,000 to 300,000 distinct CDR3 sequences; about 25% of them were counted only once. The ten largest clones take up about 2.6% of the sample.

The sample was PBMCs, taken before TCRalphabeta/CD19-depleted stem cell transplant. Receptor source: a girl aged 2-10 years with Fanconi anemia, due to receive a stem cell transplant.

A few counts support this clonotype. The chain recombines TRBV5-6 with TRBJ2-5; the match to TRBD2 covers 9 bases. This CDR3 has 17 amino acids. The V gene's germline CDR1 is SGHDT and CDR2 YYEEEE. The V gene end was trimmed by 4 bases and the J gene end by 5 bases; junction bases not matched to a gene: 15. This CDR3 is CASSGSPTLAGVETQYF. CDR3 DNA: TGTGCCAGCAGCGGGTCCCCTACCTTAGCGGGGGTGGAGACCCAGTACTTC. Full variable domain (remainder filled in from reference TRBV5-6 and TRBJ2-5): DAGVTQSPTHLIKTRGQQVTLRCSPKSGHDTVSWYQQALGQGPQFIFQYYEEEERQRGNFPDRFSGHQFPNYSSELNVNALLLGDSALYLCASSGSPTLAGVETQYFGPGTRLLVL.

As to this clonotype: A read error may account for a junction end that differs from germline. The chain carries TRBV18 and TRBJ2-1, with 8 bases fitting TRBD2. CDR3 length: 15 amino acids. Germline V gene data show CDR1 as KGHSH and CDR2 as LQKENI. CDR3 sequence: CASSPSGLEYNEQSF. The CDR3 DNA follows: TGTGCCAGCTCACCCTCGGGACTAGAATACAATGAGCAGTCCTTC.

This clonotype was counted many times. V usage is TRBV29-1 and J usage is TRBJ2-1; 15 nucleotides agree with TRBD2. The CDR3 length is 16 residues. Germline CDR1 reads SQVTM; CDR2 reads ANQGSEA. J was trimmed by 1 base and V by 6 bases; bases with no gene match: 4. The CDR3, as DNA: TGCAGCGTAGACGGGACTAGCGGGAGGTCCTACAATGAGCAGTTCTTC. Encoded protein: CSVDGTSGRSYNEQFF.

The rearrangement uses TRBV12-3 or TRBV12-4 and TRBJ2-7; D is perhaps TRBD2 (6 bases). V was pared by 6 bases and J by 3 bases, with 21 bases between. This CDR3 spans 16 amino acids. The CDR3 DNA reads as TGTGCCAGCAGCCCCATCAGGACAACGGGGGTCTACGAGCAGTACTTC. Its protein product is CASSPIRTTGVYEQYF.

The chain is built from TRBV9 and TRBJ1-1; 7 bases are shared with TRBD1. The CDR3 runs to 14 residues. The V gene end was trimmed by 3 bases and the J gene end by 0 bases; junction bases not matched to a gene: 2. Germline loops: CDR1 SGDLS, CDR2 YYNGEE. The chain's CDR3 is CASSAQGVNTEAFF. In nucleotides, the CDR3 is TGTGCCAGCAGCGCTCAGGGGGTGAACACTGAAGCTTTCTTT. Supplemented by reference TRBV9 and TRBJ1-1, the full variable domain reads DSGVTQTPKHLITATGQRVTLRCSPRSGDLSVYWYQQSLDQGLQFLIQYYNGEERAKGNILERFSAQQFPDLHSELNLSSLELGDSALYFCASSAQGVNTEAFFGQGTRLTVV.

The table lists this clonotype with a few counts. The CDR3 nucleotides are TGCAGCGTCGCCTACAGAGACTCCTACAATGAGCAGTTCTTC. Translating it yields CSVAYRDSYNEQFF. The chain carries TRBV29-1 and TRBJ2-1; D is unresolved. The length of the CDR3 is 14 residues. Germline V lookup: CDR1 SQVTM, CDR2 ANQGSEA. V lost 6 bases and J 0 bases, leaving 12 bases between the germline ends.

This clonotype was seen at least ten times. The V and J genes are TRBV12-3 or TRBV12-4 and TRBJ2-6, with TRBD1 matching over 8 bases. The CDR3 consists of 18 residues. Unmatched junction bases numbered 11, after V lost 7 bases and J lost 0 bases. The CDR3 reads CASTETGDYPSGANVLTF. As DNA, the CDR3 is TGTGCCAGCACCGAGACAGGGGATTATCCCTCTGGGGCCAACGTCCTGACTTTC.

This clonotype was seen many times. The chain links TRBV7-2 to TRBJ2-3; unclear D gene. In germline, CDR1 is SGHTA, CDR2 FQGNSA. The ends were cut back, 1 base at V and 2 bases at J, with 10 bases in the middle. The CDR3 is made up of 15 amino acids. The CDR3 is CASSLGGTTTDTQYF. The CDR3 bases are TGTGCCAGCAGCTTAGGCGGCACTACCACAGATACGCAGTATTTT.

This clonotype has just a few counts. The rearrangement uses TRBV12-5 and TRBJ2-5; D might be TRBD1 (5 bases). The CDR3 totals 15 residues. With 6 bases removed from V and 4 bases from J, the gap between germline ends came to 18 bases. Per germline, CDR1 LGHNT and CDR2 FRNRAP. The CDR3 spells CASGKSSDNPETQYF. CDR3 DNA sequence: TGTGCTAGTGGAAAATCCTCGGACAACCCAGAGACCCAGTACTTC.

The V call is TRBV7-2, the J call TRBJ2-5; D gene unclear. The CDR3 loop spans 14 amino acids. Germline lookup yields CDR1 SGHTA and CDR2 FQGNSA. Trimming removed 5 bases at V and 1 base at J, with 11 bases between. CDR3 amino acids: CASSVGRTQETQYF. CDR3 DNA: TGTGCCAGCAGCGTCGGACGGACCCAAGAGACCCAGTACTTC.

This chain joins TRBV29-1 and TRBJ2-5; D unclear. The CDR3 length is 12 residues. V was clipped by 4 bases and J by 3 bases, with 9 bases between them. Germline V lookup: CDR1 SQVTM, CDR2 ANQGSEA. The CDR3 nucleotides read TGCAGCGTTGTCTTTGGGGAAGAGACCCAGTACTTC. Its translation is CSVVFGEETQYF.

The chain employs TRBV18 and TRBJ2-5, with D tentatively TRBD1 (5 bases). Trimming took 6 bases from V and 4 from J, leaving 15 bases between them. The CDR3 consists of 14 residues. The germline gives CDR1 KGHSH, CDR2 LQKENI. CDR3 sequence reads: CASSSTTGVETQYF. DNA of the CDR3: TGTGCCAGCTCGTCAACCACAGGCGTAGAGACCCAGTACTTC.

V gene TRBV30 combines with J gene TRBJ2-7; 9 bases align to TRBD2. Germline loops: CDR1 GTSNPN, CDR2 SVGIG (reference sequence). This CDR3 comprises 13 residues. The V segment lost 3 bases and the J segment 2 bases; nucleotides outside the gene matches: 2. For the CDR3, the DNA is TGTGCCTGGAGCGGCGGGAGGGCCTACGAGCAGTACTTC. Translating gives CAWSGGRAYEQYF. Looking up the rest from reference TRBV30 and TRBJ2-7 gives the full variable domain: SQTIHQWPATLVQPVGSPLSLECTVEGTSNPNLYWYRQAAGRGLQLLFYSVGIGQISSEVPQNLSASRPQDRQFILSSKKLLLSDSGFYLCAWSGGRAYEQYFGPGTRLTVT.

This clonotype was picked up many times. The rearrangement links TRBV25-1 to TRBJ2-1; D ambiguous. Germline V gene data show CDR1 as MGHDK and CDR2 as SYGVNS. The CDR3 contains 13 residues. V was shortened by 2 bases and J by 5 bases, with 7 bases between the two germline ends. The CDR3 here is CASSEPPHNEQFF. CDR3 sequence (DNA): TGTGCCAGCAGTGAACCCCCGCACAATGAGCAGTTCTTC.

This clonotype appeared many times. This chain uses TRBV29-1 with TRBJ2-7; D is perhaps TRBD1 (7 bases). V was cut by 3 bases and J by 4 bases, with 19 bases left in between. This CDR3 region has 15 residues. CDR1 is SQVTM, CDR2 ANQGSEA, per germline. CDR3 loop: CSVDKIDRAGYEQYF. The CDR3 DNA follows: TGCAGCGTTGATAAAATAGACAGGGCGGGGTACGAGCAGTACTTC.

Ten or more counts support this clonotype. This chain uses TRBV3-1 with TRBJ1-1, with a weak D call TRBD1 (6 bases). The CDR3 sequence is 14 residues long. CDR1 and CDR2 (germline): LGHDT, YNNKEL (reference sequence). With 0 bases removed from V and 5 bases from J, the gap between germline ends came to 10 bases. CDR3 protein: CASSQETGRTEAFF. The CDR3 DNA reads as TGTGCCAGCAGCCAAGAAACAGGGCGGACTGAAGCTTTCTTT.

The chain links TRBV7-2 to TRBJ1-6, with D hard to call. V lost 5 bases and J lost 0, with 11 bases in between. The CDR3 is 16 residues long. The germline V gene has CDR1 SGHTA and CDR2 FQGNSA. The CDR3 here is CASSMTGISYNSPLHF. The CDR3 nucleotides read TGTGCCAGCAGCATGACGGGGATCTCCTATAATTCACCCCTCCACTTT.

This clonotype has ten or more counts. The chain's CDR3 is CASSVSPGGLEAFF. CDR3 nucleotides: TGTGCCAGCAGCGTATCCCCAGGGGGCCTCGAAGCTTTCTTT. The chain joins TRBV9 to TRBJ1-1; 8 positions match TRBD1. CDR1 SGDLS and CDR2 YYNGEE come from the germline V gene. Losses at the gene ends were 1 base for V and 8 bases for J; bases not matched to a gene: 7. CDR3 length: 14 amino acids.

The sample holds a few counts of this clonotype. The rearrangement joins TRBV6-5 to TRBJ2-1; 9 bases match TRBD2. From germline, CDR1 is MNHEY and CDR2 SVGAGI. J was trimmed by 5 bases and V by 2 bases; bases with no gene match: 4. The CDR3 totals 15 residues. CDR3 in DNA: TGTGCCAGCAGTTACGTAGCGGGGGCCAACAATGAGCAGTTCTTC. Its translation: CASSYVAGANNEQFF.

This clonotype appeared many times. Written as DNA, the CDR3 is TGTGCCAGTCAGGGGGCTAGAAGCTCCTACGAGCAGTACTTC. Translating gives CASQGARSSYEQYF. The rearrangement links TRBV6-1 to TRBJ2-7; 8 bases are a match to TRBD1. CDR1 is MNHNS, CDR2 SASEGT, per germline. This CDR3 is built from 14 residues. The ends lost 9 bases at V and 0 bases at J; junction bases unmatched: 7.

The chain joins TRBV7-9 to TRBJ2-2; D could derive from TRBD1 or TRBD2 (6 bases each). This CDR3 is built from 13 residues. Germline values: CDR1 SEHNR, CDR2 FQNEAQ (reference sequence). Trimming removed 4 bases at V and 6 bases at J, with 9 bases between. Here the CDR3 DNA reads TGTGCCAGCAGCTACAGGGAGGCCGGGGAGCTGTTTTTT. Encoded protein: CASSYREAGELFF.

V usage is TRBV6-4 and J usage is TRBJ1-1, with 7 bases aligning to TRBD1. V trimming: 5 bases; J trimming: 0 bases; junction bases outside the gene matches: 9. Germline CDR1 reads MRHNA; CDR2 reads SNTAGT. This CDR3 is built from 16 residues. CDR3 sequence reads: CASSRRQGAVNTEAFF. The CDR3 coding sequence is TGTGCCAGCAGTCGTCGACAGGGCGCCGTGAACACTGAAGCTTTCTTT.

The CDR3 loop reads CASSSPGVNYGYTF. In DNA form, the CDR3 reads TGTGCCAGCAGCTCACCGGGGGTAAACTATGGCTACACCTTC. The rearrangement joins TRBV5-6 to TRBJ1-2, with a weak D call TRBD1 (5 bases). Trimming took 3 bases from V and 2 from J, leaving 11 bases between them. CDR3 length equals 14 residues. Germline V gene sequence: CDR1 SGHDT, CDR2 YYEEEE. Using reference TRBV5-6 and TRBJ1-2 for the parts outside the CDR3, the full variable domain is DAGVTQSPTHLIKTRGQQVTLRCSPKSGHDTVSWYQQALGQGPQFIFQYYEEEERQRGNFPDRFSGHQFPNYSSELNVNALLLGDSALYLCASSSPGVNYGYTFGSGTRLTVV.

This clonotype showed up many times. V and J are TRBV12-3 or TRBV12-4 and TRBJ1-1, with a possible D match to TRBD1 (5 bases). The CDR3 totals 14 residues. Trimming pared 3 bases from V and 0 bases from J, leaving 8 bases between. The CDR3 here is CASSLWDLNTEAFF. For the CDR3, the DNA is TGTGCCAGCAGTTTGTGGGACTTGAACACTGAAGCTTTCTTT.